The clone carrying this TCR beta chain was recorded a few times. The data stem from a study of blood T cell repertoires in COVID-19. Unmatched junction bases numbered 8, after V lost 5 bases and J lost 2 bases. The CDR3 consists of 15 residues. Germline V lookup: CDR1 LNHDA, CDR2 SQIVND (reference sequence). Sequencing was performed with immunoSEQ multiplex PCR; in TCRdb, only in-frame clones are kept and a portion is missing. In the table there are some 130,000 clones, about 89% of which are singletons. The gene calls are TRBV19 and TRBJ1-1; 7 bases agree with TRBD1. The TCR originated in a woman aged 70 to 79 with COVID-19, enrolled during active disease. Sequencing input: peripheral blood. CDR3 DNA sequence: TGTGCCAGTAGTCCAAGGACAGGAGGAAACACTGAAGCTTTCTTT. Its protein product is CASSPRTGGNTEAFF. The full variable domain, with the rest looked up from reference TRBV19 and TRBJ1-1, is DGGITQSPKYLFRKEGQNVTLSCEQNLNHDAMYWYRQDPGQGLRLIYYSQIVNDFQKGDIAEGYSVSREKKESFPLTVTSAQKNPTAFYLCASSPRTGGNTEAFFGQGTRLTVV.